This T cell receptor (beta chain) is drawn from a study of blood T cell repertoires in COVID-19 (dated by TCRdb to about 2020). In terms of the full investigation: The collaborator samples originated in the United States, Italy and Spain and spanned the acute and convalescent phases of COVID-19. Deeply sampled blood TCRbeta repertoires from subjects exposed to, actively infected with, or recovered from COVID-19 were included in the dataset. HLA class I and class II types, where available, came from metadata supplied by the sample provider rather than from assay-based typing. The material from the prospective study consisted of cDNA or gDNA derived from T cells, B-cell-depleted T cells, or PBMCs. A de-identified subject ID, COVID-19 status, age in years and sex were almost always included in the sample metadata. Samples came from the ongoing ImmuneRACE study (first 160 participants) plus 1,254 subjects from 6 global collaborators. The repertoires were made available in a free public database intended to serve as a resource for research on the immune response to SARS-CoV-2. On the study overall, not on this receptor specifically: How much clinical and demographic metadata was included differed by source and by participant, and the metadata was provided uncurated.

Collaborating institutions collected whole blood in K2EDTA tubes following their own protocols. For TCRbeta analysis, collaborator samples were shipped as frozen whole blood, as isolated PBMCs, or as DNA extracted from either sample type. CDR1 SEHNR and CDR2 FQNEAQ were looked up in the germline V gene (reference sequence). Spanning cysteine to phenylalanine, the CDR3 consists of 12 amino acids. Of all the DNA, just the CDR3 is kept, 36 bases in frame from base 1. A distance of 8 bases separates the germline ends of V and J, which lose 5 bases and 4 bases respectively. TCRbeta CDR3 regions were amplified from genomic DNA by means of the immunoSEQ Assay, a bias-controlled multiplex PCR. The authors processed their data as follows. Within the assay, amplification of reference gene primers was used to estimate how many nucleated cells each sample contained. To quantify the absolute abundance of each unique TCRbeta CDR3 rearrangement, sequence reads were collapsed and filtered. For each sample, productive Simpson clonality was calculated as the square root of Simpson's diversity index over productive rearrangements. The source is immuneACCESS, and TCRdb retained only in-frame sequences with V and J called. Part of the clones is not carried over; for the studies checked, unresolved V genes explain less than half of this, and the remainder is unexplained. The V and J calls and clone size were taken over from that table, and D and trimming were inferred from the DNA. The table for this sample lists 50,000 to 60,000 clones; 90% to 95% of them were counted only once. Of the sample, roughly 10% is held by the ten largest clones.

A note on this clone: Its antigen is not yet known. No base-level quality is on record; no much larger clone is a single base apart.

The sequencing input was peripheral blood. The receptor was derived from a woman aged 80 or over with acute or convalescent COVID-19. The sequence links TRBV7-9 to TRBJ1-2, with the D gene call left open. The bases read TGTGCCAGCAGCCCTCACTCCTATGGCTACACCTTC. Its protein product is CASSPHSYGYTF. The reference TRBV7-9 and TRBJ1-2 proteins fill in what lies around the CDR3, so the full variable domain reads DTGVSQNPRHKITKRGQNVTFRCDPISEHNRLYWYRQTLGQGPEFLTYFQNEAQLEKSRLLSDRFSAERPKGSFSTLEIQRTEQGDSAMYLCASSPHSYGYTFGSGTRLTVV.